The clone carrying this TCR beta chain was observed many times. Its antigen remains unknown. The sample comes from a study of T cells in Graves' hyperthyroidism and ophthalmopathy. Study results and limitations: The model foresaw ophthalmopathy a median around 6 months prior to onset.

What was amplified from RNA transcripts were TCR beta CDR3 regions. The HTBI primer set drove a first-round RT-PCR of the TCR CDR3. MiXCR, applied by TCRdb to the multiplex PCR reads, yields one record per CDR3 protein. The sample lists around 490,000 distinct CDR3 sequences, just under 20% seen once, with over 45% in the top ten. This receptor was identified in a man aged 35 to 55 with Graves' ophthalmopathy. Sequencing used blood.

The CDR3 sequence is CAWSGLGVTGTMNEQFF. For the CDR3, the DNA is TGTGCCTGGAGCGGCCTTGGGGTGACAGGCACCATGAATGAGCAGTTCTTC. V usage is TRBV30 and J usage is TRBJ2-1; D may be TRBD1 (6 bases). The CDR3 runs 17 residues. Germline V gene lookup returns CDR1 GTSNPN and CDR2 SVGIG (reference sequence). Trimming removed 3 bases at V and 7 bases at J, with 25 bases between.